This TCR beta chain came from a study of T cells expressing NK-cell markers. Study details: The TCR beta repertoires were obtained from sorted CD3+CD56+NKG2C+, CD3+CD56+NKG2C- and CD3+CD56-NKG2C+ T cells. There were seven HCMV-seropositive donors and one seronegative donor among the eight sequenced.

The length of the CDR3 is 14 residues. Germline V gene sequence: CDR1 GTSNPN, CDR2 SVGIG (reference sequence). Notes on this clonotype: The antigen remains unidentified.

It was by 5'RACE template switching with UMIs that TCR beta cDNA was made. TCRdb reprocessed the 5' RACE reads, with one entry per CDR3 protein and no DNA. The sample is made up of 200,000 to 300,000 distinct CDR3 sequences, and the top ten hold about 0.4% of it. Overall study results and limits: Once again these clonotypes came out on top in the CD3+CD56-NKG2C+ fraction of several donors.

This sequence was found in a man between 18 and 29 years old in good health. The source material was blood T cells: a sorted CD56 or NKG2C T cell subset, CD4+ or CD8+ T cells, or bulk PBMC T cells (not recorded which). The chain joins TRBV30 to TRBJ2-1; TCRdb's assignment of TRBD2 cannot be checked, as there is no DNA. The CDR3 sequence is CACRTSGSGNEQFF.